The rows below give T cell receptor beta chains drawn from one sample of a study of blood T cells in healthy people across ages. TCRdb used MiXCR to reprocess the 5' RACE reads, holding one entry per CDR3 protein. The sample records 920,000 or so distinct CDR3 sequences, more than 40% being singletons. Sequencing input: blood. All receptors derive from a woman aged 60-70 years in good health. The CDR3 runs from the conserved cysteine through the conserved F or W. A D gene is named only where the DNA matches it firmly. Clone size is given for some rows only: seen once, a few or many times, or a class if the clone is expanded.

>TRBJ2-5|16|TRBV15|NA|NA
CATSRERGLISETQYF
TGTGCCACCAGCAGAGAGCGGGGGCTGATATCAGAGACCCAGTACTTC
>TRBJ1-1|14|TRBV29-1|few|NA
CSGEGLRWTTEAFF
TGCAGCGGAGAGGGTCTACGGTGGACCACTGAAGCTTTCTTT
>TRBJ2-1|19|TRBV13|once|NA
CASSPFRWQDPSSYNEQFF
TGTGCCAGCAGCCCATTTCGGTGGCAGGACCCCTCCTCCTACAATGAGCAGTTCTTC
>TRBJ2-1|13|TRBV12-3/TRBV12-4|many|TRBD1
CASSLRGHDEQFF
TGTGCCAGCAGCCTTAGGGGGCACGATGAGCAGTTCTTC
>TRBJ2-1|13|TRBV11-2|few|TRBD2
CASGTSGFLEQFF
TGTGCCAGCGGGACTAGCGGCTTCCTTGAGCAGTTCTTC
>TRBJ2-1|16|TRBV2|once|TRBD2
CASSVTSGSFYNEQFF
TGTGCCAGCAGTGTAACTAGCGGGAGTTTCTACAATGAGCAGTTCTTC
>TRBJ1-2|14|TRBV5-1|many|TRBD1
CASSSTGAEYGYTF
TGCGCCAGCTCGTCGACAGGGGCTGAATATGGCTACACCTTC
>TRBJ2-2|13|TRBV6-5|NA|NA
CASRKLDTGEPFF
TGTGCCAGCAGAAAGCTCGACACCGGGGAGCCGTTTTTT
>TRBJ2-6|15|TRBV7-9|NA|NA
CASSEGESGANVLTF
TGTGCCAGCAGCGAAGGGGAGTCTGGGGCCAACGTCCTGACTTTC
>TRBJ2-7|14|TRBV27|NA|TRBD2
CASRVLAGDYEQYF
TGTGCCAGCAGAGTCCTAGCGGGGGACTACGAGCAGTACTTC
>TRBJ1-1|13|TRBV18|NA|NA
CASSPPRPSEAFF
TGTGCCAGCTCACCACCCAGACCGTCAGAAGCTTTCTTT
>TRBJ1-4|15|TRBV27|few|NA
CASKIPGSGDEKLFF
TGTGCCAGCAAAATCCCAGGGAGTGGGGATGAAAAACTGTTTTTT
>TRBJ2-3|13|TRBV6-6|few|NA
CATKGQNTDTQYF
TGTGCCACAAAGGGCCAAAACACAGATACGCAGTATTTT
>TRBJ2-7|12|TRBV5-1|NA|NA
CASSMDLSQQYF
TGCGCCAGCAGCATGGACCTTTCGCAGCAGTACTTC
>TRBJ2-6|15|TRBV21-1|NA|NA
CASLLGRAGANVLTF
TGTGCCAGCCTTTTGGGACGCGCTGGGGCCAACGTCCTGACTTTC
>TRBJ2-7|14|TRBV9|NA|NA
CASSVDGAAYEQYF
TGTGCCAGCAGCGTAGACGGGGCTGCCTACGAGCAGTACTTC
>TRBJ2-1|16|TRBV3-1|once|TRBD2
CASSQEWTSGSDEQFF
TGTGCCAGCAGCCAAGAGTGGACTAGCGGGAGTGATGAGCAGTTCTTC
>TRBJ2-7|15|TRBV13|few|TRBD1
CASSLRDRGSYEQYF
TGTGCCAGCAGCCTACGGGACAGGGGCTCCTACGAGCAGTACTTC
>TRBJ2-5|14|TRBV11-1|NA|NA
CASSQTSSGGTQYF
TGTGCCAGCAGCCAGACTAGCTCAGGGGGGACCCAGTACTTC
>TRBJ2-5|15|TRBV20-1|few|TRBD2
CSASLASGRMETQYF
TGCAGTGCTAGTTTGGCTAGCGGGAGGATGGAGACCCAGTACTTC
>TRBJ2-1|13|TRBV12-3/TRBV12-4|NA|NA
CASSDGAYNEQFF
TGTGCCAGCAGTGACGGAGCCTACAATGAGCAGTTCTTC
>TRBJ2-3|14|TRBV5-1|NA|NA
CASAPRGSTDTQYF
TGCGCCAGCGCCCCCCGGGGCTCCACAGATACGCAGTATTTT
>TRBJ2-7|15|TRBV9|NA|NA
CVSSVELHANYEQYF
TGTGTCAGCAGCGTAGAACTACATGCTAACTACGAGCAGTACTTC
>TRBJ2-7|14|TRBV5-1|NA|NA
CASSLDLSSYEQYF
TGCGCCAGCAGCTTGGACCTTAGCTCCTACGAGCAGTACTTC
>TRBJ2-7|16|TRBV7-2|NA|TRBD2
CASSLDPRLAGHEQYF
TGTGCCAGCAGCTTAGATCCGAGACTAGCGGGACACGAGCAGTACTTC
>TRBJ2-4|15|TRBV21-1|NA|NA
CASSIPGLGGAEQYF
TGTGCCAGCAGCATCCCGGGACTTGGGGGTGCGGAGCAGTACTTC
>TRBJ2-1|12|TRBV7-2|NA|TRBD2
CASSQLAGGKFF
TGTGCCAGCAGCCAGCTAGCGGGGGGCAAGTTCTTC
>TRBJ2-3|16|TRBV25-1|few|TRBD1
CASSEIDREPTDTQYF
TGTGCCAGCAGTGAAATCGACAGGGAACCCACAGATACGCAGTATTTT
>TRBJ1-6|14|TRBV20-1|many|NA
CSASRRIYNSPLHF
TGCAGTGCTTCGCGACGGATCTATAATTCACCCCTCCACTTT
>TRBJ1-4|14|TRBV27|NA|TRBD1
CASSVTGDREKLFF
TGTGCCAGCAGTGTCACAGGGGATAGAGAAAAACTGTTTTTT
>TRBJ1-4|15|TRBV6-1|NA|NA
CASSELGLANEKLFF
TGTGCCAGCAGTGAACTGGGGCTGGCTAATGAAAAACTGTTTTTT
>TRBJ2-1|13|TRBV3-1|NA|TRBD1
CASSDTGDNEQFF
TGTGCCAGCAGCGATACAGGGGACAATGAGCAGTTCTTC
>TRBJ2-6|17|TRBV13|NA|TRBD2
CASSLGTGGPGANVLTF
TGTGCCAGCAGCTTGGGCACGGGGGGGCCTGGGGCCAACGTCCTGACTTTC
>TRBJ2-1|13|TRBV11-2|NA|NA
CASSYRGEGVQFF
TGTGCCAGCAGCTACAGGGGGGAGGGAGTGCAGTTCTTC
>TRBJ1-2|12|TRBV6-2/TRBV6-3|NA|NA
CASSQRQNGYTF
TGTGCCAGCAGTCAGAGACAGAATGGCTACACCTTC
>TRBJ2-3|16|TRBV27|NA|NA
CASSRHRRLPTDTQYF
TGTGCCAGCAGTAGACATCGGAGGTTACCCACAGATACGCAGTATTTT
>TRBJ2-7|15|TRBV28|NA|NA
CASGLVGTRLPEQYF
TGTGCCAGCGGGCTAGTGGGTACCCGCCTCCCCGAGCAGTACTTC
>TRBJ2-7|13|TRBV29-1|NA|TRBD1
CSVADRGRSEQYF
TGCAGCGTAGCCGACAGGGGGCGGTCCGAGCAGTACTTC
>TRBJ2-5|17|TRBV7-3|NA|NA
CASSLYPMGEDRGEQYF
TGTGCCAGCAGCTTATATCCGATGGGGGAGGATCGTGGGGAGCAGTACTTC
>TRBJ2-6|17|TRBV16|few|NA
CASSQAYGGTGANVLTF
TGTGCCAGCAGCCAAGCTTACGGGGGCACAGGGGCCAACGTCCTGACTTTC
>TRBJ2-4|15|TRBV11-2|few|NA
CASSLVRPMGDIQYF
TGTGCCAGCAGCTTAGTTAGACCCATGGGGGACATTCAGTACTTC
>TRBJ1-3|15|TRBV20-1|NA|NA
CSAASRVLSGNTIYF
TGCAGTGCAGCATCCCGGGTCCTCTCTGGAAACACCATATATTTT
>TRBJ2-2|14|TRBV7-9|few|TRBD1
CASSLTGDPGELFF
TGTGCCAGTAGCCTCACAGGGGATCCCGGGGAGCTGTTTTTT
>TRBJ2-1|13|TRBV29-1|NA|TRBD1
CSDGTGGTNEQFF
TGCAGCGACGGGACAGGGGGTACCAATGAGCAGTTCTTC
>TRBJ2-7|13|TRBV10-1|NA|NA
CASWAGTPYEQYF
TGCGCCAGCTGGGCCGGGACACCTTACGAGCAGTACTTC
>TRBJ1-3|16|TRBV5-1|NA|NA
CASSSFSGTSGNTIYF
TGCGCCAGCAGCTCATTTTCCGGGACGTCTGGAAACACCATATATTTT
>TRBJ2-6|16|TRBV20-1|NA|TRBD2
CSARTSGGSGANVLTF
TGCAGTGCTAGAACTAGCGGGGGCTCTGGGGCCAACGTCCTGACTTTC
>TRBJ2-7|13|TRBV19|NA|NA
CASMQALGGEQYF
TGTGCCAGTATGCAGGCCCTGGGGGGCGAGCAGTACTTC